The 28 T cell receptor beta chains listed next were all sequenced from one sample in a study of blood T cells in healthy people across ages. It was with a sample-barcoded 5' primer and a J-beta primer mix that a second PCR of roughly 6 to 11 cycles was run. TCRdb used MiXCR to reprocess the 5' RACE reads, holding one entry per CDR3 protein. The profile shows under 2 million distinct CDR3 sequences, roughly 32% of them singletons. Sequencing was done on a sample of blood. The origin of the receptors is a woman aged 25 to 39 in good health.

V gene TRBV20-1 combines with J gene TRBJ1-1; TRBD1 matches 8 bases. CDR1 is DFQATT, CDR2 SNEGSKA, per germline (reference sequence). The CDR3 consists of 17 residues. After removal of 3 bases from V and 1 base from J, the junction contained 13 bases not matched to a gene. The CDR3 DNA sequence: TGCAGTGCTAGGGGGACAGGAACGCCTAGGGGGAACACTGAAGCTTTCTTT. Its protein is CSARGTGTPRGNTEAFF.

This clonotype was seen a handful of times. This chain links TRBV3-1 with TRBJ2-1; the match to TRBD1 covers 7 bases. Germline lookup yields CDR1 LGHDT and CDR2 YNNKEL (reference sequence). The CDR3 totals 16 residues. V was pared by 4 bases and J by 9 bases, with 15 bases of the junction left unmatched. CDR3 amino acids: CASSRKRQGGYPEQFF. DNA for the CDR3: TGTGCCAGCAGCCGAAAGCGACAGGGCGGTTATCCTGAGCAGTTCTTC.

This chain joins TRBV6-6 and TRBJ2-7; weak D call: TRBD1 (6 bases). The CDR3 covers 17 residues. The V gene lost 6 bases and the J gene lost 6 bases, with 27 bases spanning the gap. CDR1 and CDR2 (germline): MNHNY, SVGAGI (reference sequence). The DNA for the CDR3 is TGTGCCAGCAGCCAGAGTGGGGGCCCTACCTCTACGGTCGAGCAGTACTTC. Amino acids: CASSQSGGPTSTVEQYF.

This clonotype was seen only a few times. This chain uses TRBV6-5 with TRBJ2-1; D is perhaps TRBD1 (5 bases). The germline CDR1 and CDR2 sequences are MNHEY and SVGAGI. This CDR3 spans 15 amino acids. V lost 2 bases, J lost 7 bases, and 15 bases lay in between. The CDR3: CASSYKGIWNNEQFF. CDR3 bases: TGTGCCAGCAGTTACAAGGGGATCTGGAATAATGAGCAGTTCTTC.

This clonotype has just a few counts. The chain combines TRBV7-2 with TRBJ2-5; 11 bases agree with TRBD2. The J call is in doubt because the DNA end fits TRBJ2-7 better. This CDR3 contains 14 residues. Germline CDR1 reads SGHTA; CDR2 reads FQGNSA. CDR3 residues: CASSQTSGRYEQYF. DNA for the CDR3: TGTGCCAGCAGCCAAACTAGCGGGAGATACGAGCAGTACTTC.

This chain's CDR3 is CSVPRAGQETQYF. The CDR3 DNA reads TGCAGTGTACCAAGGGCAGGGCAGGAGACCCAGTACTTC. The V and J genes are TRBV20-1 and TRBJ2-5; D is perhaps TRBD1 (5 bases). V lost 7 bases, J lost 5 bases, and 17 bases lay in between. The CDR3 contains 13 residues. Germline-derived CDR1 and CDR2 are DFQATT and SNEGSKA (reference sequence).

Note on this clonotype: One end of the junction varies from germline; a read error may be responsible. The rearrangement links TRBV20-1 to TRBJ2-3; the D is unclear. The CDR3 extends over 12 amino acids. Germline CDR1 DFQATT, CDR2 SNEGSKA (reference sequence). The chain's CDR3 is CGARLAPDTQYF. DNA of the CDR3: TGCGGTGCTAGATTGGCCCCAGATACGCAGTATTTT.

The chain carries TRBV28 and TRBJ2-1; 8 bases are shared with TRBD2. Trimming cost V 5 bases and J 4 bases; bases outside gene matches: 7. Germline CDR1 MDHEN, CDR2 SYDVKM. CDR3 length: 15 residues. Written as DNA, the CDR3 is TGTGCCAGCAGTGACATAGCGGGACTATACAATGAGCAGTTCTTC. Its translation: CASSDIAGLYNEQFF.

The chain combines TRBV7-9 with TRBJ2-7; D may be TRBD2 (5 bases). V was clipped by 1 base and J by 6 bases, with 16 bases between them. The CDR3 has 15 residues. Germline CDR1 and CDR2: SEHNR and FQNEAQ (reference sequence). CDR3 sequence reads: CASSLVSGAGTEQYF. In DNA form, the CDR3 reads TGTGCCAGCAGCTTAGTAAGTGGTGCGGGCACCGAGCAGTACTTC.

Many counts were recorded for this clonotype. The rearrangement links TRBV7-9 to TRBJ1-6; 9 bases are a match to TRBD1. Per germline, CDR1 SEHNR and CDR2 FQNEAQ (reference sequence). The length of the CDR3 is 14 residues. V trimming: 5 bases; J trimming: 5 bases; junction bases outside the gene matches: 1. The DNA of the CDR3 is TGTGCCAGCAGCAGGACAGGGGATAATTCACCCCTCCACTTT. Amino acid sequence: CASSRTGDNSPLHF.

The CDR3 loop is CASSWLKGRVQFF. CDR3 bases: TGTGCCAGCAGTTGGCTAAAGGGGCGGGTGCAGTTCTTC. The J gene is TRBJ2-1, the V gene TRBV12-3 or TRBV12-4, with D perhaps given as TRBD1 or TRBD2 (5 bases each). CDR3 length: 13 amino acids. Trimming took 4 bases from V and 12 from J, leaving 16 bases between them.

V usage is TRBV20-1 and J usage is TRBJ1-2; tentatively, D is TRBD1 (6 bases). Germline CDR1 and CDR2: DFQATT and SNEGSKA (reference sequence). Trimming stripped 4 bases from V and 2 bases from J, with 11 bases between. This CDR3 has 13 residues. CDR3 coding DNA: TGCAGTGCTACGACCGGGACAAACTATGGCTACACCTTC. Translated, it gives CSATTGTNYGYTF.

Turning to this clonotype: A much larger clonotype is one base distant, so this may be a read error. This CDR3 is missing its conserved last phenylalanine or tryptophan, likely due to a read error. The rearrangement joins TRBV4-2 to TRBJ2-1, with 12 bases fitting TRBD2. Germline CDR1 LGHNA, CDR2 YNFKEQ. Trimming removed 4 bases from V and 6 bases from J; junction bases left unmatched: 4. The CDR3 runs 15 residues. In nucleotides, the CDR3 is TGTGCCAGCAGCCCTAGCGGGGGGGCAGGCAATGAGCAGTTCTGC. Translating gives CASSPSGGAGNEQFC.

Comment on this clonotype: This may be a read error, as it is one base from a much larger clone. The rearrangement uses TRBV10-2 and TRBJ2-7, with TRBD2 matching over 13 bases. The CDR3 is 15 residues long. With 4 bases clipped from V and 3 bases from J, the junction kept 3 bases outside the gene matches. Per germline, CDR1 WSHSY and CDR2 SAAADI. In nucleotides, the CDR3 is TGCGCCAGCAGTGGAGGGACTAGCGGGGACTACGAGCAGTACTTC. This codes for CASSGGTSGDYEQYF.

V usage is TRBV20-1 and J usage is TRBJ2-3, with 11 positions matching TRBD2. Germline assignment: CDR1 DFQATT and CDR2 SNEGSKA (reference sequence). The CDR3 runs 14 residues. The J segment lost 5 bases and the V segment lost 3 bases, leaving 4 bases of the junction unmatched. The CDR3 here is CSASTSGGKDTQYF. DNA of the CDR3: TGCAGTGCTAGTACTAGCGGGGGTAAAGATACGCAGTATTTT.

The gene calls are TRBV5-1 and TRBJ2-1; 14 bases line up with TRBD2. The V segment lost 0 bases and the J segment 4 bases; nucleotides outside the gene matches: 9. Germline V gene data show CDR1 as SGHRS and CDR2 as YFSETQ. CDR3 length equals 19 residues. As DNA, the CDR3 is TGCGCCAGCAGCTTGGTTGGACTAGCGGGAGGCGCGAGGTACAATGAGCAGTTCTTC. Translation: CASSLVGLAGGARYNEQFF.

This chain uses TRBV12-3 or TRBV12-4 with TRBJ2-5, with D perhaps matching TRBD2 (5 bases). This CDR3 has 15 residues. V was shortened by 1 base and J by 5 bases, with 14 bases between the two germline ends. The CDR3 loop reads CASSLGSVAKETQYF. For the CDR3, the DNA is TGTGCCAGCAGTTTAGGGTCGGTAGCGAAGGAGACCCAGTACTTC.

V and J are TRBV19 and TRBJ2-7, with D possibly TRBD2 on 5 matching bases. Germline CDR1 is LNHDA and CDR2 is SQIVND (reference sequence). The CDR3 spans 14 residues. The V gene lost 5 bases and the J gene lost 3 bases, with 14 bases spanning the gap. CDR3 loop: CASSPGLEYYEQYF. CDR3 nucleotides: TGTGCCAGTAGTCCCGGACTCGAGTACTACGAGCAGTACTTC. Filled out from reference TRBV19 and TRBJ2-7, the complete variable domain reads DGGITQSPKYLFRKEGQNVTLSCEQNLNHDAMYWYRQDPGQGLRLIYYSQIVNDFQKGDIAEGYSVSREKKESFPLTVTSAQKNPTAFYLCASSPGLEYYEQYFGPGTRLTVT.

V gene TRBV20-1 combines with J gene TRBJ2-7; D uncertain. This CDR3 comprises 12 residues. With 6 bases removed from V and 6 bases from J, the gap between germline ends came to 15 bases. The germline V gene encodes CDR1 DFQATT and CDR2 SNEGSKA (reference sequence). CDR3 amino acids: CSAKRARGEQYF. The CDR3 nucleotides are TGCAGTGCGAAACGGGCTCGTGGCGAGCAGTACTTC.

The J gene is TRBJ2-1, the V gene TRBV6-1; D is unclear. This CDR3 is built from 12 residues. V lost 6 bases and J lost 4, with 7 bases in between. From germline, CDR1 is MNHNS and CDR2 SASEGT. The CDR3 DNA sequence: TGTGCCAGCAGGGTCAATTACAATGAGCAGTTCTTC. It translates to CASRVNYNEQFF.

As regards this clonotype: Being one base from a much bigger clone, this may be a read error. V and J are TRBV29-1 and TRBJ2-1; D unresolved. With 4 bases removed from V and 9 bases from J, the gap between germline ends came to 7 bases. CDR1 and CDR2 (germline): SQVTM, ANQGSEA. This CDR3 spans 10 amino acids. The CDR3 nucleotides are TGCAGCGTTGCGTGGGGTGAGCAGTTCTTC. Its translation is CSVAWGEQFF.

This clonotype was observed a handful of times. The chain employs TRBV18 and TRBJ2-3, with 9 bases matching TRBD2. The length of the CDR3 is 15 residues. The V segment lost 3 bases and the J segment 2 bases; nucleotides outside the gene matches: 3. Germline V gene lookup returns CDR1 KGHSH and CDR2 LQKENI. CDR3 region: CASSPTSGLTDTQYF. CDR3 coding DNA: TGTGCCAGCTCACCGACTAGCGGTCTCACAGATACGCAGTATTTT. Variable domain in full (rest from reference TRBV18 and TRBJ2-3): NAGVMQNPRHLVRRRGQEARLRCSPMKGHSHVYWYRQLPEEGLKFMVYLQKENIIDESGMPKERFSAEFPKEGPSILRIQQVVRGDSAAYFCASSPTSGLTDTQYFGPGTRLTVL.

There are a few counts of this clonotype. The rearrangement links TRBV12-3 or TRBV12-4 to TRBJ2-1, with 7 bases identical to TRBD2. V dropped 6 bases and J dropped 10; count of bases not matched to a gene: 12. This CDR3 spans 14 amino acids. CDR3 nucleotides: TGTGCCAGCAGGCCAGCGGGACTTTCGGGGGAGCAGTTCTTC. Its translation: CASRPAGLSGEQFF.

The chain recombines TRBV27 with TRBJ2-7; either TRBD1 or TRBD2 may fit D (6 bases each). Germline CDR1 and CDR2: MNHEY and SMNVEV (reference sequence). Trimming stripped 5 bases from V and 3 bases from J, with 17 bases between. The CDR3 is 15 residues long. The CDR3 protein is CASSLRGDMFYEQYF. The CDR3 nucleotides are TGTGCCAGCAGTCTCCGCGGGGACATGTTCTACGAGCAGTACTTC.

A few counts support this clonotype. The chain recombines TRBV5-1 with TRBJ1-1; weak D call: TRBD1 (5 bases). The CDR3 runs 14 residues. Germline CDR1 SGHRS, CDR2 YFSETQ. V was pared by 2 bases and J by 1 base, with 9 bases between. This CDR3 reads CASSFLGENTEAFF. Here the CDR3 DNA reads TGCGCCAGCAGCTTCCTAGGGGAGAACACTGAAGCTTTCTTT.

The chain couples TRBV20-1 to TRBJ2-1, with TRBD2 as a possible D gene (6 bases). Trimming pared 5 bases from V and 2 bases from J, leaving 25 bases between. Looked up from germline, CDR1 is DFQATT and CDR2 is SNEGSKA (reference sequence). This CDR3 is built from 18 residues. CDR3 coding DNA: TGCAGTGCTGCAAACCAACCCGTTAGCGGATTGCCCTACAATGAGCAGTTCTTC. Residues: CSAANQPVSGLPYNEQFF.

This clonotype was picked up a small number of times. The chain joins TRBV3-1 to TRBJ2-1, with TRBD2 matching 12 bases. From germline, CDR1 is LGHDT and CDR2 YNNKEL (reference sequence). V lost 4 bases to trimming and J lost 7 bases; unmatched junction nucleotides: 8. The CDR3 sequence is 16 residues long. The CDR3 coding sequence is TGTGCCAGCAGCCGGTACCTAGCGGGAGGGGGAAATGAGCAGTTCTTC. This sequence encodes CASSRYLAGGGNEQFF.

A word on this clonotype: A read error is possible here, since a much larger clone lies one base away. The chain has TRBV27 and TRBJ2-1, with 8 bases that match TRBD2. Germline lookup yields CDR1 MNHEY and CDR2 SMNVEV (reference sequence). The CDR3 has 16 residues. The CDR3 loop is CASSLEAGGLYNEQVF. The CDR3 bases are TGTGCCAGCAGTTTGGAGGCGGGAGGTCTCTACAATGAGCAGGTCTTC.